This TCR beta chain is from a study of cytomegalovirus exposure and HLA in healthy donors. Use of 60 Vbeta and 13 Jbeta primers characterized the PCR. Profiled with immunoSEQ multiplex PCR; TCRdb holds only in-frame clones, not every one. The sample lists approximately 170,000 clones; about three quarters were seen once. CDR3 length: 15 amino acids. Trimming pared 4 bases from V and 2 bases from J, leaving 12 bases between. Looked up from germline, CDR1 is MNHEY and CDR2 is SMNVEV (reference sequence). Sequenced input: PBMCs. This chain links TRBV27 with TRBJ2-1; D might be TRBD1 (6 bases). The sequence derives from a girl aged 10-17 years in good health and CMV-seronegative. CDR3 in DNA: TGTGCCAGCAGTTCCGGGCAGGGGACCTACAATGAGCAGTTCTTC. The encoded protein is CASSSGQGTYNEQFF.